This T cell receptor (beta chain) emerged from a study of cytomegalovirus exposure and HLA in healthy donors. Turning to the study itself: A prior analysis found roughly 100 million unique TCR beta sequences from some 190 million T cells. Study-wide results and limits: The study assumed roughly uniform donor sequencing depth for presence/absence analyses. There were 150 or so TCR beta chains listed as cytomegalovirus-associated.

Trimming cost V 6 bases and J 5 bases; bases outside gene matches: 8. The CDR3 runs to 15 residues. The germline V gene has CDR1 MNHNY and CDR2 SVGAGI (reference sequence). This PCR relied on a set of 60 Vbeta primers and 13 Jbeta primers. Produced via immunoSEQ multiplex PCR; TCRdb's table is partial and in-frame only. The profile covers a few hundred thousand clones, with about 83% appearing a single time and about 16% taken by the ten largest. Points on this clone: What it binds is not known.

This rearrangement joins TRBV6-6 to TRBJ1-5, with 9 bases fitting TRBD1. This receptor was taken from a man aged 35 to 55 in good health and CMV-seronegative. Sequenced sample: PBMCs. The CDR3 coding sequence is TGTGCCAGCAGACGGGACAGGGCAGTCGATCAGCCCCAGCATTTT. The encoded protein is CASRRDRAVDQPQHF.